This entry lists 18 T cell receptor beta chains sequenced from one sample in a study of T cell responses to AZD1222 COVID-19 vaccine. Sequenced by immunoSEQ multiplex PCR; TCRdb stores in-frame clones only, minus some. The sample records about 100,000 clones, around 87% being singletons. The material was peripheral blood, obtained on day 0 of AZD1222 vaccination. The receptors come from an adult in good health.

J is TRBJ2-7 and V is TRBV25-1; D perhaps matches TRBD1 (6 bases). From germline, CDR1 is MGHDK and CDR2 SYGVNS. Trimming removed 6 bases at V and 3 bases at J, with 15 bases between. CDR3 length: 14 amino acids. The CDR3 is CASRTTGPVYEQYF. The CDR3 DNA sequence: TGTGCCAGCAGAACCACAGGGCCGGTCTACGAGCAGTACTTC.

The chain links TRBV2 to TRBJ2-7; no reliable D call. The CDR3 totals 11 residues. V was clipped by 4 bases and J by 4 bases, with 5 bases between them. Germline V CDR1 and CDR2: SNHLY, FYNNEI. The CDR3 here is CASSALYEQYF. The CDR3 DNA sequence: TGTGCCAGCAGTGCCCTTTACGAGCAGTACTTC.

The rearrangement uses TRBV6-2 or TRBV6-3 and TRBJ1-1; TRBD1 aligns across 8 bases. J lost 4 bases, V lost 2 bases, and 6 bases had no gene match. Germline loops: CDR1 MNHEY, CDR2 SVGEGT. CDR3 length equals 15 residues. CDR3 loop: CASSYSHTGGTEAFF. CDR3 DNA: TGTGCCAGCAGTTACAGTCACACAGGGGGCACTGAAGCTTTCTTT.

The chain has TRBV7-9 and TRBJ2-3; 8 bases fit TRBD2. Per germline, CDR1 SEHNR and CDR2 FQNEAQ (reference sequence). The ends lost 8 bases at V and 0 bases at J; junction bases unmatched: 13. The CDR3 loop spans 17 amino acids. Here the CDR3 DNA reads TGTGCCAGCGCACACTGGCGGGGGGCTACTAGCACAGATACGCAGTATTTT. Its protein is CASAHWRGATSTDTQYF.

The chain joins TRBV4-1 to TRBJ1-6; D is ambiguous. The germline gives CDR1 MGHRA, CDR2 YSYEKL. V shed 4 bases and J shed 6 bases, with 16 bases lying between them. CDR3 length equals 16 residues. This chain's CDR3 is CASSPRHLSPNSPLHF. DNA of the CDR3: TGCGCCAGCAGCCCCCGTCACCTTTCCCCTAATTCACCCCTCCACTTT.

The chain recombines TRBV18 with TRBJ1-1; TRBD1 agrees at 7 bases. CDR3 length: 15 amino acids. The germline V gene has CDR1 KGHSH and CDR2 LQKENI. The V and J ends lost 3 bases and 4 bases, in that order; junction bases with no gene match: 8. The CDR3 nucleotides are TGTGCCAGCTCACCTTCGACAGGGAGGGGCACTGAAGCTTTCTTT. Residues: CASSPSTGRGTEAFF.

V usage is TRBV2 and J usage is TRBJ1-5; D is perhaps TRBD1 (5 bases). The CDR3 runs to 13 residues. Germline loops: CDR1 SNHLY, CDR2 FYNNEI. Trimming pared 7 bases from V and 6 bases from J, leaving 13 bases between. The CDR3 DNA reads as TGTGCCAGCACAGTCCAGGGTTTTCAGCCCCAGCATTTT. Translation gives CASTVQGFQPQHF.

This chain links TRBV28 with TRBJ1-2; maybe TRBD1 (5 bases). The CDR3 runs to 18 residues. Trimming left V 5 bases short and J 0 bases short, with 22 bases between. Germline CDR1 reads MDHEN; CDR2 reads SYDVKM. The CDR3 spells CASSAPRAPQGPNYGYTF. The CDR3 nucleotides are TGTGCCAGCAGTGCCCCAAGAGCCCCCCAGGGCCCTAACTATGGCTACACCTTC.

The table lists this clone with a few counts. The chain is built from TRBV4-3 and TRBJ1-5; D might be TRBD1 (5 bases). Between the trimmed V and J ends, which lost 0 bases and 3 bases, there was a span of 9 bases. There are 15 residues in the CDR3. Germline CDR1 and CDR2: LGHNA and YSLEER. The CDR3 region has the DNA TGCGCCAGCAGCCAAGATTGGGGCCACAATCAGCCCCAGCATTTT. This sequence encodes CASSQDWGHNQPQHF.

The gene calls are TRBV6-4 and TRBJ1-1; D may be TRBD1 (5 bases). The CDR3 totals 13 residues. Germline V lookup: CDR1 MRHNA, CDR2 SNTAGT. V lost 6 bases, J lost 1 base, and 9 bases lay in between. The CDR3 sequence: CASSREWNTEAFF. CDR3 bases: TGTGCCAGCAGCAGGGAATGGAACACTGAAGCTTTCTTT.

Comments on this clone: The junction differs from germline at one of its ends, possibly a read error. The V gene is TRBV7-9, the J gene TRBJ1-2; D may be TRBD1 (5 bases). Germline V lookup: CDR1 SEHNR, CDR2 FQNEAQ (reference sequence). CDR3 length: 15 amino acids. The CDR3 DNA follows: TGTGCCAGCAGCCTAGCTCTGGGACCGAGTGTGGGCTACACCTTC. Its translation is CASSLALGPSVGYTF.

The J gene is TRBJ2-7, the V gene TRBV7-9; no definite D call. Trimming took 1 base from V and 1 from J, leaving 11 bases between them. The CDR3 is 15 amino acids. Germline V gene data show CDR1 as SEHNR and CDR2 as FQNEAQ (reference sequence). CDR3 bases: TGTGCCAGCAGCTTAGGGGGTGCGTTTTCCTACGAGCAGTACTTC. It yields the protein CASSLGGAFSYEQYF.

This clone was observed a handful of times. The chain couples TRBV6-1 to TRBJ1-5; no clear D gene. This CDR3 has 15 amino acids. Germline V gives CDR1 MNHNS, CDR2 SASEGT. The ends were cut back, 2 bases at V and 0 bases at J, with 8 bases in the middle. CDR3 in DNA: TGTGCCAGCAGTGAATTTTCCCTTAGCAATCAGCCCCAGCATTTT. This gives the protein CASSEFSLSNQPQHF.

Only a few counts were recorded for this clone. The chain is built from TRBV7-3 and TRBJ2-3; D uncertain. CDR1 and CDR2 from the germline V gene are SGHTA and FQGTGA. The CDR3 is 13 amino acids. Trimming pared 3 bases from V and 3 bases from J, leaving 7 bases between. In nucleotides, the CDR3 is TGTGCCAGCAGCTTGGTCGGAACAGATACGCAGTATTTT. It codes for CASSLVGTDTQYF. Full variable domain (missing parts from reference TRBV7-3 and TRBJ2-3): GAGVSQTPSNKVTEKGKYVELRCDPISGHTALYWYRQSLGQGPEFLIYFQGTGAADDSGLPNDRFFAVRPEGSVSTLKIQRTERGDSAVYLCASSLVGTDTQYFGPGTRLTVL.

The chain links TRBV2 to TRBJ2-3; 8 bases fit TRBD1. The germline V gene encodes CDR1 SNHLY and CDR2 FYNNEI. V lost 5 bases, J lost 0 bases, and 1 base stayed unmatched. The CDR3 sequence is 14 residues long. The DNA of the CDR3 is TGTGCCAGCAGTCGGGACAGGAGCACAGATACGCAGTATTTT. Its protein is CASSRDRSTDTQYF.

This clone was counted a single time. The gene calls are TRBV11-2 and TRBJ1-2; D is ambiguous. Germline V gene data show CDR1 as SGHAT and CDR2 as FQNNGV. The CDR3 totals 17 residues. Trimming left V 0 bases short and J 4 bases short, with 18 bases between. Here the CDR3 reads CASSLDREIGLIYGYTF. In DNA, the CDR3 is TGTGCCAGCAGCTTAGATCGGGAAATAGGACTGATCTATGGCTACACCTTC.

The chain couples TRBV23-1 to TRBJ1-5; 10 bases are shared with TRBD1. TRBV23-1 is reported as an ORF; its role is uncertain. J was trimmed by 5 bases and V by 3 bases; bases with no gene match: 10. The CDR3 is 17 amino acids. CDR3 sequence (DNA): TGCGCCAGCAGTCAGCCGAAGACAGGGGGCTCTCATCAGCCCCAGCATTTT. This codes for CASSQPKTGGSHQPQHF.

This sequence joins TRBV5-4 and TRBJ2-2, with 7 bases identical to TRBD1. Germline V gives CDR1 SGHNT, CDR2 YYREEE (reference sequence). Germline trimming cut 5 bases from V and 3 bases from J; bases unmatched to any gene: 7. CDR3 length: 15 residues. CDR3 nucleotide sequence: TGTGCCAGCAGATATACAGGGGCGGACACCGGGGAGCTGTTTTTT. Protein: CASRYTGADTGELFF. The variable domain in full, with the rest retrieved from reference TRBV5-4 and TRBJ2-2, is ETGVTQSPTHLIKTRGQQVTLRCSSQSGHNTVSWYQQALGQGPQFIFQYYREEENGRGNFPPRFSGLQFPNYSSELNVNALELDDSALYLCASRYTGADTGELFFGEGSRLTVL.